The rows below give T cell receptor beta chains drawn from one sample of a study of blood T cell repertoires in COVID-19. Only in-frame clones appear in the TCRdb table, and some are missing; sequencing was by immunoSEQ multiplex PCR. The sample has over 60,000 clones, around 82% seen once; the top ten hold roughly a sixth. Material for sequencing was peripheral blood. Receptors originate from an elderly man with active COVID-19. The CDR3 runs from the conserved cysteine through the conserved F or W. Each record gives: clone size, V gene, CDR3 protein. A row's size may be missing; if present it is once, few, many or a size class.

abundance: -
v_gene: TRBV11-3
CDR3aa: CASSLAGGPSYEQYF

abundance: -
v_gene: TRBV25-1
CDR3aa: CASSVLASRNEQFF

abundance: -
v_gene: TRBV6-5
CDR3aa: CASSFQDYGYTF

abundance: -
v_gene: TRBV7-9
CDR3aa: CASSPQLSGSDEQFF

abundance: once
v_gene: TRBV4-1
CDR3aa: CASSQDHGTGIEQYF

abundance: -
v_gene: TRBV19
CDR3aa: CASRLTGTANTGELFF

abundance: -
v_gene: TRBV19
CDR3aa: CASKGERYEQYF

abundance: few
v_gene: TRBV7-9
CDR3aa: CASSPRLASTDTQYF

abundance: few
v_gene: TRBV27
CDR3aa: CASSSGQGNQPQHF

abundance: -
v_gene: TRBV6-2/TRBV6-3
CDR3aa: CASSYSLYYEQYF

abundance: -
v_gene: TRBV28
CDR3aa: CASIRDRGAYGYTF

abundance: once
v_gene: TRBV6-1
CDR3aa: CASSAGGGQYSNQPQHF

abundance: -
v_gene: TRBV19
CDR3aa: CASIKGGGSGELFF

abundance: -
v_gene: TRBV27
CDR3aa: CASSQGGFNGYTF

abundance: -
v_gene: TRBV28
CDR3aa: CASSFSGAGNTIYF

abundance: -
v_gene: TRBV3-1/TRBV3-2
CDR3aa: CASSQNLEAGSTDTQYF

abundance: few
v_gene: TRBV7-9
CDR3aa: CASSLGDIWDSQETQYF

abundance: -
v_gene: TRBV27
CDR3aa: CASSLQASYEQYF

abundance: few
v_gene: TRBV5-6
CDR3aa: CASNFRTGGARNTGELFF

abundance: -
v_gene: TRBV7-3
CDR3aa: CASSLKDRGSYNEQFF

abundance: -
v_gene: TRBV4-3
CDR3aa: CASSQTLRGQGYGYTF

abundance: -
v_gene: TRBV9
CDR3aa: CASSVAGTGWTGELFF

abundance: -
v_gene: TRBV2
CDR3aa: CASSAGGIAYEQYF

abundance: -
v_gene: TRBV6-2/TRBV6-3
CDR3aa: CASSFSTGNSYEQYF

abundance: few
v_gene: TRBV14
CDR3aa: CASSGGLTYEQYF

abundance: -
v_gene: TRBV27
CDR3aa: CASRRLAGGLFETQYF

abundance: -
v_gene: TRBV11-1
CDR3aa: CASTWDRESGELFF

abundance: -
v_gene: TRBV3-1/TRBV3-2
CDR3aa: CASSQQPSGGAYEQYF

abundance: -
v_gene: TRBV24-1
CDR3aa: CATSEGTGKGSYEQYF

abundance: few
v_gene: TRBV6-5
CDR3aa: CASSPDRGLYEQYF

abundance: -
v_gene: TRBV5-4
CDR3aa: CASSLSGGTNEKLFF

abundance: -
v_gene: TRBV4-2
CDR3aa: CASSQDSTGNTEAFF

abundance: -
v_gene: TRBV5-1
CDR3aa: CASSIGQGRSETQYF

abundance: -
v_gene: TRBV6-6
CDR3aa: CASTGHTNTGELFF

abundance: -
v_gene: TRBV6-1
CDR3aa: CASSELERHTDTQYF

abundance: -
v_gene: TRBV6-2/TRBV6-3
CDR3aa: CASSTWTGSTDTQYF

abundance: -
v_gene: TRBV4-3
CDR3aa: CASSRRLASSYNEQFF

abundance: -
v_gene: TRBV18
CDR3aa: CASSSPGLDSYEQYF

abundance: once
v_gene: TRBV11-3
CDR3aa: CASSPGLAGQETQYF

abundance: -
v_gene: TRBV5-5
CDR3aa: CASSSNPHDEGASGNTIYF

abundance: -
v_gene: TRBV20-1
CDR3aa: CSASWVKGLADGADTQYF

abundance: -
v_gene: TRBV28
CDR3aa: CASFNRGTVNTEAFF

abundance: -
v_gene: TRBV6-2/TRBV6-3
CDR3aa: CASSARSTGNYGYTF

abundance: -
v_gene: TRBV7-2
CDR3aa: CASSLPGIYEQYF

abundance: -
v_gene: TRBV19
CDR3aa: CASSSGGTQYF

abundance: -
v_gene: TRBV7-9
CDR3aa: CASERTGSRSYNEQFF

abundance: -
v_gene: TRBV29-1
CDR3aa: CSVERQGFSGANVLTF

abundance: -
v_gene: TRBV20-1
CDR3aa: CSGRGGYGYTF

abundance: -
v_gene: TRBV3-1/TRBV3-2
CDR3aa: CASSTRQRRTADQYF

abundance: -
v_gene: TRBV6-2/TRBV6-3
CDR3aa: CASSYASTSGARGGETQYF

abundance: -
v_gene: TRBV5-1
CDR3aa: CASSPIPDSYNEQFF

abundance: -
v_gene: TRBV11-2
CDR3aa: CASSTGTVSSYEQYF